The 25 T cell receptor beta chains given below trace back to one sample, sequenced in a study of cytomegalovirus exposure and HLA in healthy donors. The PCR contained 60 Vbeta and 13 Jbeta primers. Clones were read by immunoSEQ multiplex PCR, and TCRdb kept only the in-frame ones, dropping some. The sample lists 100,000 to 150,000 clones; around four fifths were seen once. Specimen: PBMCs. The receptor set was obtained from a male donor in good health and CMV-seronegative.

This chain uses TRBV19 with TRBJ2-7; possibly TRBD2 for D (5 bases). The CDR3 runs 13 residues. CDR1 is LNHDA, CDR2 SQIVND, per germline (reference sequence). Trimming took off 6 bases at V and 0 bases at J, with 9 bases between the two ends. In DNA form, the CDR3 reads TGTGCCAGTAGCAATGGACTCTCCTACGAGCAGTACTTC. Translating gives CASSNGLSYEQYF.

This chain joins TRBV27 and TRBJ1-2, with D maybe TRBD1 (6 bases). V lost 5 bases and J lost 7, with 17 bases in between. Germline V CDR1 and CDR2: MNHEY, SMNVEV (reference sequence). The CDR3 extends over 14 amino acids. CDR3 protein: CASSPSGGLFGYTF. As DNA, the CDR3 is TGTGCCAGCAGTCCCTCCGGGGGGCTTTTTGGCTACACCTTC.

This clone was counted a single time. This sequence joins TRBV2 and TRBJ2-3, with TRBD2 matching over 12 bases. The CDR3 has 17 amino acids. V was pared by 8 bases and J by 5 bases, with 14 bases of the junction left unmatched. Germline values: CDR1 SNHLY, CDR2 FYNNEI. The CDR3 spells CASLRPGLAGPGDTQYF. In DNA form, the CDR3 reads TGTGCCAGCTTAAGACCGGGACTAGCGGGCCCCGGAGATACGCAGTATTTT.

DNA of the CDR3: TGTGCCAGCAGCAGGGGACAGAACCAAGAGACCCAGTACTTC. Its translation: CASSRGQNQETQYF. This chain uses TRBV7-9 with TRBJ2-5, with 7 bases that match TRBD1. After removal of 5 bases from V and 0 bases from J, the junction contained 3 bases not matched to a gene. The length of the CDR3 is 14 residues. Germline V gene lookup returns CDR1 SEHNR and CDR2 FQNEAQ (reference sequence).

The gene calls are TRBV28 and TRBJ2-3; 7 nucleotides line up with TRBD2. CDR3 length: 17 residues. With 6 bases clipped from V and 0 bases from J, the junction kept 12 bases outside the gene matches. CDR1 is MDHEN, CDR2 SYDVKM, per germline. CDR3 nucleotide sequence: TGTGCCAGCAGGCCCGGACTAGTGATTACTAGCACAGATACGCAGTATTTT. Translated, it gives CASRPGLVITSTDTQYF.

This clone is a singleton in its sample. The V call is TRBV4-1, the J call TRBJ2-3; 13 positions match TRBD2. This CDR3 contains 18 residues. Germline V gene data show CDR1 as MGHRA and CDR2 as YSYEKL. V shed 3 bases, J shed 0 bases, and the junction held 6 bases outside the gene matches. The CDR3 nucleotides are TGCGCCAGCAGCCACCCTTGGACTAGCGGGAGAAGCACAGATACGCAGTATTTT. This sequence encodes CASSHPWTSGRSTDTQYF.

The V and J genes are TRBV9 and TRBJ1-2; 11 nucleotides align to TRBD1. The J segment lost 4 bases and the V segment lost 3 bases, leaving 8 bases of the junction unmatched. Germline CDR1 SGDLS, CDR2 YYNGEE. The CDR3 is 16 amino acids. This chain's CDR3 is CASSGTGGLQAYGYTF. The CDR3 DNA sequence: TGTGCCAGCAGCGGGACAGGGGGCCTTCAGGCCTATGGCTACACCTTC.

The chain links TRBV27 to TRBJ2-7; a possible D gene is TRBD1 (5 bases). CDR1 and CDR2 (germline): MNHEY, SMNVEV (reference sequence). V shed 2 bases and J shed 4 bases, with 12 bases lying between them. The CDR3 is 14 residues long. The CDR3 region is CASSLIGAGYEQYF. In DNA, the CDR3 is TGTGCCAGCAGTTTAATAGGGGCTGGTTACGAGCAGTACTTC.

This clone was observed a handful of times. The chain links TRBV7-3 to TRBJ2-1; D call uncertain. CDR3 size: 14 residues. V lost 4 bases to trimming and J lost 0 bases, with 7 bases between them. Germline V gene lookup returns CDR1 SGHTA and CDR2 FQGTGA. This CDR3 is CASSSGASYNEQFF. CDR3 DNA: TGTGCCAGCAGCTCAGGCGCCTCCTACAATGAGCAGTTCTTC.

The chain couples TRBV6-5 to TRBJ1-1; D not certain. This CDR3 is built from 12 residues. Trimming took 5 bases from V and 10 from J, leaving 14 bases between them. Germline V CDR1 and CDR2: MNHEY, SVGAGI. This chain's CDR3 is CASSPEGLRAFF. In nucleotides, the CDR3 is TGTGCCAGCAGTCCCGAGGGCTTACGAGCTTTCTTT.

The DNA for the CDR3 is TGTGCCAGCAGTTCCCCGACTAGGAAGGACGAGCAGTACTTC. Its translation: CASSSPTRKDEQYF. The chain combines TRBV28 with TRBJ2-7; D is perhaps TRBD2 (6 bases). Per the germline V gene, CDR1 is MDHEN and CDR2 is SYDVKM. The CDR3 has 14 residues. The V end lost 4 bases, the J end lost 5 bases, and 15 bases lay between the germline ends.

J is TRBJ2-3 and V is TRBV4-2; TRBD2 matches at 9 bases. Germline CDR1 is LGHNA and CDR2 is YNFKEQ. CDR3 size: 17 residues. Trimming took 1 base from V and 2 from J; bases not matched to a gene: 7. CDR3 sequence: CASSQVQAGGVTDTQYF. The CDR3 region has the DNA TGTGCCAGCAGCCAAGTCCAAGCGGGGGGCGTCACAGATACGCAGTATTTT.

The V call is TRBV29-1, the J call TRBJ1-1; a possible D gene is TRBD1 (6 bases). The germline V gene has CDR1 SQVTM and CDR2 ANQGSEA. V lost 5 bases to trimming and J lost 3 bases, with 13 bases between them. The CDR3 covers 13 residues. As DNA, the CDR3 is TGCAGCGTTAACTCTCAGGGGTACACTGAAGCTTTCTTT. It codes for CSVNSQGYTEAFF.

V usage is TRBV30 and J usage is TRBJ1-5, with 11 bases that match TRBD1. Germline-derived CDR1 and CDR2 are GTSNPN and SVGIG (reference sequence). The CDR3 consists of 14 residues. V lost 1 base, J lost 9 bases, and 5 bases stayed unmatched. The CDR3 coding sequence is TGTGCCTGGAGTGGGACAGGGGGCGCGTGGCCCCAGCATTTT. As protein: CAWSGTGGAWPQHF.

The rearrangement links TRBV28 to TRBJ1-5; the match to TRBD1 covers 9 bases. This CDR3 has 17 residues. Germline lookup yields CDR1 MDHEN and CDR2 SYDVKM. V was clipped by 3 bases and J by 11 bases; unmatched bases: 17. CDR3 amino acids: CASSFLRGGQGIEAQHF. CDR3 bases: TGTGCCAGCAGTTTCCTAAGGGGGGGACAGGGAATAGAGGCCCAGCATTTT.

The chain employs TRBV6-1 and TRBJ2-3; D unclear. V was cut by 3 bases and J by 6 bases, with 7 bases left in between. CDR1 is MNHNS, CDR2 SASEGT, per germline. The CDR3 is 12 amino acids. The CDR3: CASSERADTQYF. DNA of the CDR3: TGTGCCAGCAGTGAGCGCGCTGATACGCAGTATTTT.

CDR3 DNA sequence: TGTGCCAGCAGCTCGACAGGAATCAGCACAGATACGCAGTATTTT. Its protein is CASSSTGISTDTQYF. The chain has TRBV7-9 and TRBJ2-3, with D possibly matching TRBD1 (6 bases). This CDR3 contains 15 residues. V was trimmed by 4 bases and J by 0 bases, leaving 11 bases between them. In germline, CDR1 is SEHNR, CDR2 FQNEAQ (reference sequence).

V and J are TRBV5-4 and TRBJ2-7; tentatively, D is TRBD2 (5 bases). CDR1 and CDR2 from the germline V gene are SGHNT and YYREEE (reference sequence). This CDR3 is 13 amino acids long. The ends were cut back, 2 bases at V and 6 bases at J, with 12 bases in the middle. CDR3 bases: TGTGCCAGCAGCTTTCCCCCTAGCACCGAGCAGTACTTC. Translated, it gives CASSFPPSTEQYF.

The rearrangement uses TRBV29-1 and TRBJ1-2, with 7 bases identical to TRBD1. The length of the CDR3 is 14 residues. The junction had 11 bases not matched to a gene; V was cut back by 6 bases and J by 4 bases. Germline CDR1 and CDR2: SQVTM and ANQGSEA. The CDR3 spells CSVPEGAELYGYTF. As DNA, the CDR3 is TGCAGCGTACCGGAGGGGGCAGAGCTCTATGGCTACACCTTC. Variable domain in full (rest from reference TRBV29-1 and TRBJ1-2): SAVISQKPSRDICQRGTSLTIQCQVDSQVTMMFWYRQQPGQSLTLIATANQGSEATYESGFVIDKFPISRPNLTFSTLTVSNMSPEDSSIYLCSVPEGAELYGYTFGSGTRLTVV.

The chain has TRBV27 and TRBJ2-5; 12 bases align to TRBD2. This CDR3 spans 17 amino acids. V lost 4 bases, J lost 5 bases, and 11 bases stayed unmatched. Germline V gene data show CDR1 as MNHEY and CDR2 as SMNVEV (reference sequence). The CDR3, as DNA: TGTGCCAGCAGTTCTGCTCGACTAGCGGGAGTGCCGGAGACCCAGTACTTC. Residues: CASSSARLAGVPETQYF.

The chain carries TRBV25-1 and TRBJ2-5; 10 nucleotides align to TRBD2. The CDR3 has 15 residues. In germline, CDR1 is MGHDK, CDR2 SYGVNS. After removal of 2 bases from V and 4 bases from J, the junction contained 4 bases not matched to a gene. CDR3 bases: TGTGCCAGCAGTGAACCAGCGGGGGGGAGAGAGACCCAGTACTTC. This encodes CASSEPAGGRETQYF.

The chain combines TRBV29-1 with TRBJ2-5; D ambiguous. The CDR3 is made up of 15 amino acids. Trimming took 0 bases from V and 11 from J, leaving 22 bases between them. Germline-derived CDR1 and CDR2 are SQVTM and ANQGSEA. The CDR3 nucleotides are TGCAGCGTTGAAGATACGAGACATAACCTCCTTCGGCAGTACTTC. Protein product: CSVEDTRHNLLRQYF.

This sequence joins TRBV7-9 and TRBJ1-1; a possible D gene is TRBD1 (6 bases). Germline CDR1 and CDR2: SEHNR and FQNEAQ (reference sequence). CDR3 size: 16 residues. The V and J ends lost 5 bases and 0 bases respectively, with 16 bases between them. This CDR3 reads CASSPSSGTLNTEAFF. In DNA, the CDR3 is TGTGCCAGCAGCCCGAGCAGTGGGACACTGAACACTGAAGCTTTCTTT. The full variable domain, with the rest looked up from reference TRBV7-9 and TRBJ1-1, is DTGVSQNPRHKITKRGQNVTFRCDPISEHNRLYWYRQTLGQGPEFLTYFQNEAQLEKSRLLSDRFSAERPKGSFSTLEIQRTEQGDSAMYLCASSPSSGTLNTEAFFGQGTRLTVV.

The CDR3 nucleotides are TGTGCCAGCAGCGCCCGACAGGAGCACTATGGCTACACCTTC. This gives the protein CASSARQEHYGYTF. This chain connects TRBV9 to TRBJ1-2, with D possibly TRBD1 on 6 matching bases. V was trimmed by 3 bases and J by 3 bases, leaving 12 bases between them. This CDR3 spans 14 amino acids. Germline values: CDR1 SGDLS, CDR2 YYNGEE.

The chain couples TRBV7-2 to TRBJ1-5, with D possibly being TRBD1 (5 bases). The CDR3 covers 14 residues. Germline V gene sequence: CDR1 SGHTA, CDR2 FQGNSA. V was cut by 5 bases and J by 6 bases, with 14 bases left in between. Here the CDR3 reads CASSQNGGFQPQHF. CDR3 DNA sequence: TGTGCCAGCAGCCAGAACGGGGGGTTTCAGCCCCAGCATTTT.